Described below is a single T cell receptor (beta chain) sequence and its context. The PCR had 60 Vbeta and 13 Jbeta primers. Clones were sequenced by immunoSEQ multiplex PCR, and TCRdb holds only the in-frame ones, with some missing. This table holds approximately 140,000 clones, more than 65% found once. This record belongs to a study of cytomegalovirus exposure and HLA in healthy donors. Trimming removed 1 base from V and 6 bases from J, with 17 bases in between. The length of the CDR3 is 15 residues. Germline CDR1 SGHRS, CDR2 YFSETQ. Sequences were obtained from PBMCs. The TCR originated in a man in his fifties in good health and CMV-seropositive. The V gene is TRBV5-1, the J gene TRBJ2-7; the D gene is possibly TRBD2 (6 bases). The CDR3 sequence is CASSLSNGGSGEQYF. The DNA of the CDR3 is TGCGCCAGCAGCTTGTCGAACGGGGGTTCGGGCGAGCAGTACTTC.